The 8 T cell receptor beta chains in this list originate from one sample, sequenced in a study of T cell therapy after organ transplantation. These receptors' targets are unknown. Some clones are missing from TCRdb's copy, which holds only in-frame ones; the method was immunoSEQ multiplex PCR. This table holds 3,000 to 4,500 clones, 55% to 75% found once. Documented time point: 20-29 weeks after completion of therapy. The sample here was CD8+ T cells from blood, taken after autologous CMV-specific T cell therapy. Every receptor here comes from a human patient who had received a solid organ transplant and had CMV disease. Some of the T cells may derive from the graft donor.

This chain links TRBV11-1 with TRBJ2-7, with 11 nucleotides matching TRBD1. The germline CDR1 and CDR2 sequences are SGHAT and FQDESV (reference sequence). This CDR3 comprises 14 residues. V lost 4 bases, J lost 2 bases, and 1 base stayed unmatched. CDR3 region: CASSWGQGAYEQYF. DNA for the CDR3: TGTGCCAGCAGCTGGGGACAGGGGGCCTACGAGCAGTACTTC.

The chain carries TRBV5-1 and TRBJ2-1, with D hard to call. V gave up 0 bases and J gave up 9 bases, with 4 bases separating them. Germline loops: CDR1 SGHRS, CDR2 YFSETQ. The CDR3 extends over 11 amino acids. Written as DNA, the CDR3 is TGCGCCAGCAGCTTGGGGTCTGAGCAGTTCTTC. Protein product: CASSLGSEQFF.

About this clone: Additional DNA sequences in this sample encode the identical CDR3. V is TRBV5-1 and J is TRBJ2-1; D might be TRBD1 (6 bases). The CDR3 is 13 residues long. V shed 5 bases and J shed 8 bases, with 14 bases lying between them. The V gene's germline CDR1 is SGHRS and CDR2 YFSETQ. This CDR3 is CASSSLRGDEQFF. For the CDR3, the DNA is TGCGCCAGCAGTTCCCTCAGGGGAGATGAGCAGTTCTTC.

V and J are TRBV7-2 and TRBJ2-7; D gene uncertain. There are 15 residues in the CDR3. Germline lookup yields CDR1 SGHTA and CDR2 FQGNSA. Trimming took 2 bases from V and 3 from J, leaving 14 bases between them. DNA for the CDR3: TGTGCCAGCAGCTTAAGTCGCGCCCCGTTCTACGAGCAGTACGTC. Residues: CASSLSRAPFYEQYV.

About this clone: The same CDR3 also results from other DNA sequences found in this sample. This chain joins TRBV19 and TRBJ2-5; D not certain. Germline V CDR1 and CDR2: LNHDA, SQIVND (reference sequence). This CDR3 has 13 amino acids. Trimming shortened V by 0 bases and J by 4 bases, and 6 bases separated the two germline ends. DNA of the CDR3: TGTGCCAGTAGTATAGATCGCGGAGAGACCCAGTACTTC. It yields the protein CASSIDRGETQYF.

The chain employs TRBV27 and TRBJ1-1; 10 nucleotides agree with TRBD1. Unmatched junction bases numbered 2, after V lost 6 bases and J lost 4 bases. Germline V gene sequence: CDR1 MNHEY, CDR2 SMNVEV (reference sequence). The CDR3 is 13 residues long. CDR3 protein: CASSRTGGTEAFF. The CDR3 DNA reads as TGTGCCAGCAGCCGGACAGGGGGCACTGAAGCTTTCTTT.

This clone was detected once. The rearrangement joins TRBV7-7 to TRBJ2-5; D is unclear. Germline loops: CDR1 SSHAT, CDR2 FNYEAQ (reference sequence). The CDR3 is 12 residues long. Trimming took 4 bases from V and 5 from J, leaving 8 bases between them. This CDR3 is CASSSGLETQYF. In nucleotides, the CDR3 is TGTGCCAGCAGCTCAGGCCTGGAGACCCAGTACTTC.

CDR3 in DNA: TGCAGCGTTGAAGTACAGTCGTCTAATGAAAAACTGTTTTTT. Protein sequence: CSVEVQSSNEKLFF. The V gene is TRBV29-1, the J gene TRBJ1-4; D gene ambiguous. The V end was cut by 1 base, the J end by 3 bases, with 9 bases between. The CDR3 consists of 14 residues. Germline-derived CDR1 and CDR2 are SQVTM and ANQGSEA.